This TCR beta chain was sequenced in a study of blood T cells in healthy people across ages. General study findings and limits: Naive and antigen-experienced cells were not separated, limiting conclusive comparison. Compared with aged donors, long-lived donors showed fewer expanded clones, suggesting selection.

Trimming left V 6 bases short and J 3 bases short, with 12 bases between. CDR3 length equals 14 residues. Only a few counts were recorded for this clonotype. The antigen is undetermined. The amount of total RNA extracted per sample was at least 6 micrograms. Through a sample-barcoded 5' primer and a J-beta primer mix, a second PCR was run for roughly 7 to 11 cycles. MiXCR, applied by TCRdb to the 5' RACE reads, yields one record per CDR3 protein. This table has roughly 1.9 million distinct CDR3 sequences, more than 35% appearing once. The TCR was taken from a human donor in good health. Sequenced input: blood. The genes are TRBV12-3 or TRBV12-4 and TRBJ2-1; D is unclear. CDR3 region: CASRASDFYNEQFF. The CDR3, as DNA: TGTGCCAGCAGGGCGAGCGACTTCTACAATGAGCAGTTCTTC.